The clone carrying this T cell receptor beta chain has just a few counts. The sample is drawn from a study of identical twins. TCRdb independently ran MiXCR on the 5' RACE reads; one entry per CDR3 protein. The sample has 700,000 or so distinct CDR3 sequences, 21% seen once. Trimming left V 6 bases short and J 1 base short, with 15 bases between. There are 16 residues in the CDR3. These data were also reused for a study on T cells expressing NK-cell markers.

The sequencing input was PBMCs. The TCR sequence derives from a woman between 18 and 29 years old in good health. The chain combines TRBV12-3 or TRBV12-4 with TRBJ2-2, with D uncertain. The CDR3 DNA follows: TGTGCCAGCAGCTCGCAGACAATCCTGAACACCGGGGAGCTGTTTTTT. Protein: CASSSQTILNTGELFF.